What follows are 6 T cell receptor beta chains derived from one specimen sequenced in a study of blood T cell repertoires in COVID-19. Here immunoSEQ multiplex PCR was the method, and the copy in TCRdb shows in-frame clones only, minus some. The sample records about 100,000 clones, roughly nine tenths being singletons. Sequencing was carried out using peripheral blood. The receptor source for this set is a human donor with active COVID-19. The donor label of this sample is uncertain.

This clone was detected only a few times. The chain is built from TRBV6-4 and TRBJ2-3; 12 nucleotides line up with TRBD2. With V trimmed by 5 bases and J by 2 bases, 2 bases remained unmatched. Germline V gene data show CDR1 as MRHNA and CDR2 as SNTAGT. The CDR3 has 15 residues. The CDR3 coding sequence is TGTGCCAGCAGTCCTAGCGGGGGGGCCACAGATACGCAGTATTTT. Protein sequence: CASSPSGGATDTQYF.

The rearrangement joins TRBV5-6 to TRBJ2-1; the match to TRBD2 covers 9 bases. Germline CDR1 SGHDT, CDR2 YYEEEE. V was clipped by 7 bases and J by 4 bases; unmatched bases: 9. CDR3 length: 15 residues. CDR3 DNA sequence: TGTGCCAGCGCCAATAGCGGGGGCTGGTACAATGAGCAGTTCTTC. Its translation is CASANSGGWYNEQFF.

This chain joins TRBV9 and TRBJ1-2; TRBD1 is a possible D gene (6 bases). The V gene lost 3 bases and the J gene lost 2 bases, with 14 bases spanning the gap. The length of the CDR3 is 15 residues. CDR1 SGDLS and CDR2 YYNGEE come from the germline V gene. CDR3 sequence reads: CASSGEPGHNYGYTF. The CDR3 bases are TGTGCCAGCAGCGGAGAACCGGGACACAACTATGGCTACACCTTC.

The chain joins TRBV11-2 to TRBJ1-2; D remains unclear. CDR3 length equals 16 residues. Germline V gene lookup returns CDR1 SGHAT and CDR2 FQNNGV. Trimming removed 1 base at V and 6 bases at J, with 18 bases between. CDR3 residues: CASSLAANPGRDGYTF. The CDR3 region has the DNA TGTGCCAGCAGCTTAGCTGCCAACCCAGGTCGCGATGGCTACACCTTC.

V gene TRBV7-3 combines with J gene TRBJ1-2, with TRBD1 matching 7 bases. The CDR3 is made up of 14 amino acids. The germline V gene encodes CDR1 SGHTA and CDR2 FQGTGA. With 5 bases clipped from V and 6 bases from J, the junction kept 9 bases outside the gene matches. The CDR3 sequence is CASSPNRGGDGYTF. Written as DNA, the CDR3 is TGTGCCAGCAGCCCAAACAGGGGAGGCGATGGCTACACCTTC.

The chain employs TRBV7-9 and TRBJ2-7; D ambiguous. Germline loops: CDR1 SEHNR, CDR2 FQNEAQ (reference sequence). V lost 1 base and J 0 bases, leaving 7 bases between the germline ends. This CDR3 is 14 amino acids long. The CDR3, as DNA: TGTGCCAGCAGCTTAGGAGGAGACTCCTACGAGCAGTACTTC. It specifies CASSLGGDSYEQYF.